The present entry profiles one TCR beta chain with its context. This sample was included in a study of control samples from healthy donors and cancer patients. Produced via immunoSEQ multiplex PCR; TCRdb's table is partial and in-frame only. The table has over 150,000 clones, about 92% seen once. This CDR3 is built from 14 residues. Between the trimmed V and J ends, which lost 0 bases and 6 bases, there was a span of 8 bases. The germline V gene encodes CDR1 SNHLY and CDR2 FYNNEI. The chain combines TRBV2 with TRBJ2-2; tentative D call: TRBD2 (6 bases). The source material was blood. The clonotype originates from a man aged 25-45 years in good health. In DNA form, the CDR3 reads TGTGCCAGCAGTGAAGCGCGGAGGGCCGGGGAGCTGTTTTTT. Amino acids: CASSEARRAGELFF. The full variable domain, in which reference TRBV2 and TRBJ2-2 provide the parts outside the CDR3, is EPEVTQTPSHQVTQMGQEVILRCVPISNHLYFYWYRQILGQKVEFLVSFYNNEISEKSEIFDDQFSVERPDGSNFTLKIRSTKLEDSAMYFCASSEARRAGELFFGEGSRLTVL.